The clone carrying this T cell receptor beta chain was seen a few times. As yet, its antigen is unknown. V gave up 3 bases and J gave up 4 bases; unmatched junction bases: 6. Germline assignment: CDR1 KGHDR and CDR2 SFDVKD. This CDR3 spans 15 amino acids. The sample comes from a study of glioma-infiltrating T cells. Study observations and caveats: Very few CDR3 sequences were shared between tissue and blood. Above-expected tissue-blood divergence occurred in all gliomas, most in low-grade ones.

Amplification of TCR alpha and beta CDR3 regions from RNA used iRepertoire nested multiplex PCR. Input was roughly 85-450 ng of tissue mRNA or PBMC total RNA. TCRdb independently ran MiXCR on the multiplex PCR reads; one entry per CDR3 protein. The sample lists about 140,000 distinct CDR3 sequences, roughly two fifths occurring once. The clonotype was recovered from a human donor with low-grade glioma or glioblastoma, undergoing nonglioma brain surgery, or in good health (not recorded which). The rearrangement uses TRBV24-1 and TRBJ1-2; 8 bases fit TRBD1. Input material: glioma tissue, nonneoplastic brain tissue, or PBMCs (not recorded which). In DNA, the CDR3 is TGTGCCACCAGTGATCCCGGGACAGGCATCTATGGCTACACCTTC. Translating it yields CATSDPGTGIYGYTF.